The 3 T cell receptor beta chains presented below share a single source sample, sequenced in a study of early stage breast cancer tumors. Produced via immunoSEQ multiplex PCR; TCRdb's table is partial and in-frame only. The sample includes 45,000 to 60,000 clones, 85% to 95% of them seen just once. Sequences were obtained from blood. All receptors come from a person aged 70 to 80 with breast cancer.

The chain employs TRBV6-6 and TRBJ2-7; no firm D call. Germline values: CDR1 MNHNY, CDR2 SVGAGI (reference sequence). V was cut by 8 bases and J by 4 bases, with 9 bases left in between. This CDR3 is 11 amino acids long. The CDR3, as DNA: TGTGCCAGCCGCACGGAGTACGAGCAGTACTTC. Translating it yields CASRTEYEQYF.

This chain joins TRBV19 and TRBJ1-4; TRBD1 agrees at 11 bases. The V segment lost 5 bases and the J segment 3 bases; nucleotides outside the gene matches: 2. The germline gives CDR1 LNHDA, CDR2 SQIVND (reference sequence). The CDR3 runs 15 residues. The CDR3 bases are TGTGCCAGTAGTGGACAGGGGGCGTCTAATGAAAAACTGTTTTTT. Its translation is CASSGQGASNEKLFF.

J is TRBJ2-5 and V is TRBV27; 8 bases fit TRBD1. V lost 5 bases and J lost 5; bases outside the gene matches: 4. The CDR3 contains 13 residues. Germline V gene sequence: CDR1 MNHEY, CDR2 SMNVEV (reference sequence). CDR3 region: CASSQRQGETQYF. For the CDR3, the DNA is TGTGCCAGCAGTCAGAGACAGGGGGAGACCCAGTACTTC.